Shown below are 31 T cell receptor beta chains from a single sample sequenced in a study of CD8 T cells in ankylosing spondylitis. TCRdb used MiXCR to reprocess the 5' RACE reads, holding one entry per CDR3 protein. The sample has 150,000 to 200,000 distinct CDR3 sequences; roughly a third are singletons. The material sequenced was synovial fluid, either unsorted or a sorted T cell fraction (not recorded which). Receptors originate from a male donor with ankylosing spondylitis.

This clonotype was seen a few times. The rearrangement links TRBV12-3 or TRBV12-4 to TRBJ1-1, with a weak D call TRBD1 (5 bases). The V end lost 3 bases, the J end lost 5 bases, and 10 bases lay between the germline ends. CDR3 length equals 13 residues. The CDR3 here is CASSLGRGTEAFF. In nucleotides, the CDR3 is TGTGCCAGCAGTTTGGGTAGGGGAACTGAAGCTTTCTTT.

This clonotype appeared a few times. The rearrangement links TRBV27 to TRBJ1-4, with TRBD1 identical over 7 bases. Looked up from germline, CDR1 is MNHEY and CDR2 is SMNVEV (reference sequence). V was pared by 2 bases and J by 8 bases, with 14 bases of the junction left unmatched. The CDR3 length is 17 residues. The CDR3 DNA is TGTGCCAGCAGTTTAAAGGCGACAGGGAACGTAGAGGAAAAACTGTTTTTT. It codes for CASSLKATGNVEEKLFF.

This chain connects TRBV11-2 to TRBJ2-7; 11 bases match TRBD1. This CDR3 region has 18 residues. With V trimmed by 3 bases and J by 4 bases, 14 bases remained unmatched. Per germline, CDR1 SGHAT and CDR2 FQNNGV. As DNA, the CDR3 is TGTGCCAGCAGCTTGGACGTTCGTAAGGGACAGGGGGGATACGAGCAGTACTTC. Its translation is CASSLDVRKGQGGYEQYF.

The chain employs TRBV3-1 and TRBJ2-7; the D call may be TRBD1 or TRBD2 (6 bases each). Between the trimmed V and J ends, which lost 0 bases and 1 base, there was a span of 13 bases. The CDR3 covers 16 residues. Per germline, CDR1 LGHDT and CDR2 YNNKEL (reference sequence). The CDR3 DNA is TGTGCCAGCAGCCAAGAAAGGGGGGCCAAGTCCTACGAGCAGTACTTC. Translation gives CASSQERGAKSYEQYF.

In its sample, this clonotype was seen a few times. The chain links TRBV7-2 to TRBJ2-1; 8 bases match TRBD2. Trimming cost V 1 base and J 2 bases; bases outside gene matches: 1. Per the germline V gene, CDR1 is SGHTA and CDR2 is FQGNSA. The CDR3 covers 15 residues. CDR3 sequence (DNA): TGTGCCAGCAGCTTAGAAGCGGGAGCCTACAATGAGCAGTTCTTC. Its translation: CASSLEAGAYNEQFF.

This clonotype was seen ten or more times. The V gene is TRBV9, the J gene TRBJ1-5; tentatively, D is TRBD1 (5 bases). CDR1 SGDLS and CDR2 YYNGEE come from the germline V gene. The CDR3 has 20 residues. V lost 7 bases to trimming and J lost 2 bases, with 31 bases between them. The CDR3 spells CASRGLRPHPGHGGNQPQHF. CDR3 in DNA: TGTGCCAGCCGAGGTTTAAGGCCCCACCCAGGACATGGGGGCAATCAGCCCCAGCATTTT.

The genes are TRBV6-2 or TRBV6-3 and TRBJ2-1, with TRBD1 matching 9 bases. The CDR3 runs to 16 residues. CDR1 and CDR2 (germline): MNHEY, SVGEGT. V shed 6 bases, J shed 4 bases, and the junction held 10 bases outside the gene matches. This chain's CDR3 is CASSPFDRGTYNEQFF. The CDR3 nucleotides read TGTGCCAGCAGCCCCTTCGACAGGGGGACATACAATGAGCAGTTCTTC.

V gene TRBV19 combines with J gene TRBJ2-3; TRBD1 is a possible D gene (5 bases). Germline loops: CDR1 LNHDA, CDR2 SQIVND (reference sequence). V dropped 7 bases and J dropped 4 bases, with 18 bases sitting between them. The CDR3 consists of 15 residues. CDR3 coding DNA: TGTGCCAGTATCGGAAGGCAGGGATGGTCAGATACGCAGTATTTT. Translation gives CASIGRQGWSDTQYF.

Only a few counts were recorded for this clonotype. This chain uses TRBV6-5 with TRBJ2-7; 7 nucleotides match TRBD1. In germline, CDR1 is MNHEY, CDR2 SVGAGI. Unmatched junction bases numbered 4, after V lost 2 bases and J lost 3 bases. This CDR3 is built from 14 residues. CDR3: CASSYGRGIYEQYF. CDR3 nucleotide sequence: TGTGCCAGCAGTTACGGCAGGGGGATCTACGAGCAGTACTTC.

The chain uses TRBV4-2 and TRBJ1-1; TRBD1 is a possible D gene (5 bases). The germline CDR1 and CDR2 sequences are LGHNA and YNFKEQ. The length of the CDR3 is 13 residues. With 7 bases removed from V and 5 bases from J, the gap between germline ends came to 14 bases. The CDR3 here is CASTTYQGTEAFF. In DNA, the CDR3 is TGTGCCAGCACCACATATCAGGGAACTGAAGCTTTCTTT.

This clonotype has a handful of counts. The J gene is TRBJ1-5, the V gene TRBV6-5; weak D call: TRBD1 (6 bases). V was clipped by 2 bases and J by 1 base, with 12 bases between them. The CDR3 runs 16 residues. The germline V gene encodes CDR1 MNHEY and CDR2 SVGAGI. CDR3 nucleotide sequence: TGTGCCAGCAGTTACGGGGCGGGGGCGAGCAATCAGCCCCAGCATTTT. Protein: CASSYGAGASNQPQHF.

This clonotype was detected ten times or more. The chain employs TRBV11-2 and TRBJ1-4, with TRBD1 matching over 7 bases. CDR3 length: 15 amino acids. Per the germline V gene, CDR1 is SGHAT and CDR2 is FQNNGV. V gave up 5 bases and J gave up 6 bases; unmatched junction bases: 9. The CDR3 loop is CASSPHRGVDEKLFF. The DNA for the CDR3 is TGTGCCAGCAGCCCGCACAGGGGTGTTGATGAAAAACTGTTTTTT.

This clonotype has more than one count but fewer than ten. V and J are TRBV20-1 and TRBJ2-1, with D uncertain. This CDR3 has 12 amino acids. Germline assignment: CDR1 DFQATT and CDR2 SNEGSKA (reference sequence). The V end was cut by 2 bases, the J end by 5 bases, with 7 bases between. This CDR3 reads CSARWMHNEQFF. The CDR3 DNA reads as TGCAGTGCTAGATGGATGCACAATGAGCAGTTCTTC.

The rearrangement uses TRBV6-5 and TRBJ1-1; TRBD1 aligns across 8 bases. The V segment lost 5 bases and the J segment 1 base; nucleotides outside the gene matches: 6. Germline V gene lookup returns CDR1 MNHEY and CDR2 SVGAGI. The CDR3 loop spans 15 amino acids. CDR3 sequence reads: CASSNPGQANTEAFF. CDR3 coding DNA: TGTGCCAGCAGTAACCCGGGACAGGCGAACACTGAAGCTTTCTTT.

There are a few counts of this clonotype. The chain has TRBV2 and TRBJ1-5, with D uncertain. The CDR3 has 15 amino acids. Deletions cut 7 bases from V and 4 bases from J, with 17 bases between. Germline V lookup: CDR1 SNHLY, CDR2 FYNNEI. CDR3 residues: CASKSTSGFNQPQHF. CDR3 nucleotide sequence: TGTGCCAGCAAATCTACAAGTGGGTTTAATCAGCCCCAGCATTTT.

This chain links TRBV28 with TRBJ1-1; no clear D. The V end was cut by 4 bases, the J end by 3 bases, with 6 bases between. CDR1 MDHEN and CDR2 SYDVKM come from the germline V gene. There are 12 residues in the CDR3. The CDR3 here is CASSYIHTEAFF. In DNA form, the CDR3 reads TGTGCCAGCAGTTATATACACACTGAAGCTTTCTTT.

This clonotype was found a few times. CDR3 bases: TGCAGTGCTAGAGTAGGAGGGGCGTGGGGGGGATTCACAGATACGCAGTATTTT. This sequence encodes CSARVGGAWGGFTDTQYF. The chain has TRBV20-1 and TRBJ2-3; 7 nucleotides match TRBD2. Looked up from germline, CDR1 is DFQATT and CDR2 is SNEGSKA (reference sequence). The CDR3 is made up of 18 amino acids. After removal of 1 base from V and 2 bases from J, the junction contained 15 bases not matched to a gene.

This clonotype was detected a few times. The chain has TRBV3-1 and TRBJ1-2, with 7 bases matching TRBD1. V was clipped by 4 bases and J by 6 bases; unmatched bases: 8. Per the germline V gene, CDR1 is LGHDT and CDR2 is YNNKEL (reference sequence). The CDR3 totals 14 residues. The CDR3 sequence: CASSLGQAGDGYTF. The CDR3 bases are TGTGCCAGCAGCCTCGGACAGGCGGGCGATGGCTACACCTTC.

CDR3 sequence: CASTYRAGQPQHF. In DNA, the CDR3 is TGTGCCAGTACCTACAGGGCGGGTCAGCCCCAGCATTTT. This chain links TRBV19 with TRBJ1-5; TRBD1 is a possible D gene (6 bases). V was cut by 7 bases and J by 6 bases, with 13 bases left in between. From germline, CDR1 is LNHDA and CDR2 SQIVND (reference sequence). The CDR3 totals 13 residues. The full variable domain, in which reference TRBV19 and TRBJ1-5 provide the parts outside the CDR3, is DGGITQSPKYLFRKEGQNVTLSCEQNLNHDAMYWYRQDPGQGLRLIYYSQIVNDFQKGDIAEGYSVSREKKESFPLTVTSAQKNPTAFYLCASTYRAGQPQHFGDGTRLSIL.

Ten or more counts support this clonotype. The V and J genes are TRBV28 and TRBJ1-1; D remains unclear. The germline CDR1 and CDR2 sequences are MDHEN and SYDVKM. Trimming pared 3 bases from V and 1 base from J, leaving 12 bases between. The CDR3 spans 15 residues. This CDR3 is CASSFRSAGNTEAFF. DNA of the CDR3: TGTGCCAGCAGTTTTCGTTCAGCCGGGAACACTGAAGCTTTCTTT.

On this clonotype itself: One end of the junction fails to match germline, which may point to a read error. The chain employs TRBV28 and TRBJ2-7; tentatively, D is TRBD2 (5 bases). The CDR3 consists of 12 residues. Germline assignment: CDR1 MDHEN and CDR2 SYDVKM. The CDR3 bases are TGTGCCAGCAGCACAGCCAGAGGGCGAAGCGGCTTC. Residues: CASSTARGRSGF. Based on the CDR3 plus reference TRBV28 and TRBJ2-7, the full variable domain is DVKVTQSSRYLVKRTGEKVFLECVQDMDHENMFWYRQDPGLGLRLIYFSYDVKMKEKGDIPEGYSVSREKKERFSLILESASTNQTSMYLCASSTARGRSGFGPGTRLTVT.

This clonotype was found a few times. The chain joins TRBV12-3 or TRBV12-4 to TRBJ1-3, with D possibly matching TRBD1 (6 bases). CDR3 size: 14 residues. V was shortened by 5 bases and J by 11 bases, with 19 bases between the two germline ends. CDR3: CASSPGTEGHAIYF. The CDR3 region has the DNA TGTGCCAGCAGTCCTGGGACGGAGGGACATGCCATATATTTT.

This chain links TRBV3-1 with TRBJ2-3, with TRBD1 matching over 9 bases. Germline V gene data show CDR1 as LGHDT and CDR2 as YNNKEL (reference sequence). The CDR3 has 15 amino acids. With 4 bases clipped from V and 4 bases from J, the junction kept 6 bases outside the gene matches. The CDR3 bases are TGTGCCAGCAGCCCACGAACAGGGGGCGCAGATACGCAGTATTTT. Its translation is CASSPRTGGADTQYF.

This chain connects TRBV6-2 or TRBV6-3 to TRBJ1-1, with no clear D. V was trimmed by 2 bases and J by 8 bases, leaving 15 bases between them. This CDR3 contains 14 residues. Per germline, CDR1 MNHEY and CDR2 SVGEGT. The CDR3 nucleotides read TGTGCCAGCAGTTACGTCACAGACCGGGTGGAAGCTTTCTTT. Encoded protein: CASSYVTDRVEAFF.

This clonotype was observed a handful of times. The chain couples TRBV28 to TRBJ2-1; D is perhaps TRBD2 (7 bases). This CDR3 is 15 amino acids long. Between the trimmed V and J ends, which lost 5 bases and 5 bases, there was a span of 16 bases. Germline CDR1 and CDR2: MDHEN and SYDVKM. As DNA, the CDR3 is TGTGCCAGCAGTCCCTCGGGCGGGGGCCACAATGAGCAGTTCTTC. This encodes CASSPSGGGHNEQFF.

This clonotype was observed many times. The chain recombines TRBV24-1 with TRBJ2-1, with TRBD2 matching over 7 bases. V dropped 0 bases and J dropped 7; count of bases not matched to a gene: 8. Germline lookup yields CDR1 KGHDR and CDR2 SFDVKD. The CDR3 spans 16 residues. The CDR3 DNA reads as TGTGCCACCAGTGATTTGGTTTCTAGCGGAGGAAATGAGCAGTTCTTC. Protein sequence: CATSDLVSSGGNEQFF.

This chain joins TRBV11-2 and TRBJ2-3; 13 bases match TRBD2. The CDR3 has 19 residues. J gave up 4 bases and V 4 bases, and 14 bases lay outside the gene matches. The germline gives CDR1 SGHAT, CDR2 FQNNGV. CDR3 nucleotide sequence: TGTGCCAGCAGCTCGAGACTAGCGGGAGGTGTAAAAGGGCCAGATACGCAGTATTTT. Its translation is CASSSRLAGGVKGPDTQYF.

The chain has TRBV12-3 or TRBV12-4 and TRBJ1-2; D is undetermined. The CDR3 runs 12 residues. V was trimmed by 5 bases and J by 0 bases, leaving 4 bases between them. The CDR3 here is CASSRANYGYTF. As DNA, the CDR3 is TGTGCCAGCAGTAGAGCTAACTATGGCTACACCTTC.

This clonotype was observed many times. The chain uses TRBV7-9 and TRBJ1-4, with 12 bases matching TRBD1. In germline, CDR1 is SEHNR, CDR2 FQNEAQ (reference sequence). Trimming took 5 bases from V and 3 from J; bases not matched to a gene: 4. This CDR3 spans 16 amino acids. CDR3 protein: CASSRGTGGPNEKLFF. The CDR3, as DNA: TGTGCCAGCAGCCGCGGGACAGGGGGCCCTAATGAAAAACTGTTTTTT.

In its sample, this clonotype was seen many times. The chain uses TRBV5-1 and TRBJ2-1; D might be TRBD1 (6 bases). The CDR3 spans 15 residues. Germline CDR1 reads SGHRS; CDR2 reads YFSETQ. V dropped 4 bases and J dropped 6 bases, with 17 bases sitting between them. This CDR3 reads CASSVVIRGPNEQFF. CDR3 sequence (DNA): TGCGCCAGCAGCGTAGTTATCAGGGGCCCCAATGAGCAGTTCTTC.

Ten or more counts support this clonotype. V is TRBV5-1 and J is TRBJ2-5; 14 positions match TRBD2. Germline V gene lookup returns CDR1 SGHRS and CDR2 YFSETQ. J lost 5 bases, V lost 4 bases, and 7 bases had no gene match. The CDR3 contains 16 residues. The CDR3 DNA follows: TGCGCCAGCAGCCAGGGACTAGCGGGGGACGTGGAGACCCAGTACTTC. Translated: CASSQGLAGDVETQYF.